These 32 T cell receptor beta chains came from one sample sequenced in a study of OX40 agonist ivuxolimab in advanced cancers. The data were produced by immunoSEQ multiplex PCR, yet TCRdb's version contains in-frame clones alone and is incomplete. In the table there are 95,000 to 100,000 clones, less than 95% of which are singletons. Sequencing used CD4+ or CD8+ T cells sorted from blood, obtained in a trial of the OX40 agonist ivuxolimab. All receptors come from an adult with an advanced solid tumor such as melanoma, head and neck, liver or kidney cancer.

The chain carries TRBV7-2 and TRBJ2-5; D is unresolved. This CDR3 has 15 amino acids. Per the germline V gene, CDR1 is SGHTA and CDR2 is FQGNSA. V dropped 5 bases and J dropped 1 base, with 14 bases sitting between them. The CDR3 loop reads CASSRAKGPQETQYF. In DNA form, the CDR3 reads TGTGCCAGCAGCCGGGCCAAGGGCCCCCAAGAGACCCAGTACTTC.

V usage is TRBV2 and J usage is TRBJ2-1, with D possibly TRBD1 on 6 matching bases. Trimming removed 8 bases at V and 0 bases at J, with 14 bases between. The V gene's germline CDR1 is SNHLY and CDR2 FYNNEI. This CDR3 is built from 15 residues. The CDR3 region has the DNA TGTGCCAGCCAGTCAGGGGAGAGCTCCTACAATGAGCAGTTCTTC. This codes for CASQSGESSYNEQFF.

The CDR3 region is CASSPNGDTEAFF. The CDR3 DNA sequence: TGTGCCAGCAGCCCTAACGGGGACACTGAAGCTTTCTTT. This chain joins TRBV7-3 and TRBJ1-1; D gene unclear. V dropped 5 bases and J dropped 3 bases, with 10 bases sitting between them. This CDR3 region has 13 residues. Germline CDR1 reads SGHTA; CDR2 reads FQGTGA.

Only one count was recorded for this clone. This chain links TRBV4-3 with TRBJ2-5; 9 bases are shared with TRBD2. The CDR3 loop spans 15 amino acids. Germline V CDR1 and CDR2: LGHNA, YSLEER. The V and J ends lost 3 bases and 4 bases, in that order; junction bases with no gene match: 6. CDR3 sequence: CASSQDLAGLETQYF. The CDR3 region has the DNA TGCGCCAGCAGCCAGGACCTAGCGGGACTAGAGACCCAGTACTTC.

V gene TRBV9 combines with J gene TRBJ2-7, with D perhaps given as TRBD1 or TRBD2 (6 bases each). CDR1 is SGDLS and CDR2 is YYNGEE in the germline V gene. The CDR3 is 14 residues long. Trimming removed 0 bases from V and 4 bases from J, with 11 bases in between. CDR3 sequence: CASSVGRGAYEQYF. For the CDR3, the DNA is TGTGCCAGCAGCGTAGGTAGGGGGGCTTACGAGCAGTACTTC.

J is TRBJ1-1 and V is TRBV6-1; 7 bases are a match to TRBD1. The CDR3 runs 14 residues. CDR1 is MNHNS, CDR2 SASEGT, per germline. V lost 7 bases, J lost 2 bases, and 7 bases stayed unmatched. CDR3 region: CASTSRDSNTEAFF. CDR3 in DNA: TGTGCCAGCACCAGCCGGGACAGCAACACTGAAGCTTTCTTT.

In its sample, this clone was seen once. In DNA, the CDR3 is TGTGCCAGCAGCTTGTTCCCAGCGGGAGGGCATGGAGATACGCAGTATTTT. This translates into CASSLFPAGGHGDTQYF. The V gene is TRBV5-4, the J gene TRBJ2-3, with TRBD2 matching 10 bases. Germline V gives CDR1 SGHNT, CDR2 YYREEE (reference sequence). V lost 1 base to trimming and J lost 5 bases; unmatched junction nucleotides: 10. This CDR3 has 17 amino acids. The entire variable domain, with the rest obtained from reference TRBV5-4 and TRBJ2-3, is as follows: ETGVTQSPTHLIKTRGQQVTLRCSSQSGHNTVSWYQQALGQGPQFIFQYYREEENGRGNFPPRFSGLQFPNYSSELNVNALELDDSALYLCASSLFPAGGHGDTQYFGPGTRLTVL.

This clone was detected only once. The rearrangement joins TRBV7-2 to TRBJ2-7, with D perhaps TRBD1 (6 bases). The CDR3 runs to 16 residues. Trimming pared 5 bases from V and 5 bases from J, leaving 22 bases between. Germline V gene data show CDR1 as SGHTA and CDR2 as FQGNSA. The CDR3 reads CASSPKGLGQIDEQYF. Here the CDR3 DNA reads TGTGCCAGCAGCCCAAAGGGTCTAGGACAGATTGACGAGCAGTACTTC.

V gene TRBV6-5 combines with J gene TRBJ2-1; TRBD2 aligns across 8 bases. Germline trimming cut 9 bases from V and 2 bases from J; bases unmatched to any gene: 9. Germline loops: CDR1 MNHEY, CDR2 SVGAGI. This CDR3 region has 15 residues. This CDR3 is CASIPAGAPYNEQFF. The CDR3 region has the DNA TGTGCCAGTATTCCAGCGGGAGCCCCCTACAATGAGCAGTTCTTC.

V usage is TRBV18 and J usage is TRBJ2-2; 11 nucleotides align to TRBD2. Per germline, CDR1 KGHSH and CDR2 LQKENI. V lost 3 bases and J lost 2; bases outside the gene matches: 2. The CDR3 length is 16 residues. The CDR3 bases are TGTGCCAGCTCACCGGGACTAGCGGAAAACACCGGGGAGCTGTTTTTT. Its protein is CASSPGLAENTGELFF.

The J gene is TRBJ1-1, the V gene TRBV30; the D gene is possibly TRBD1 (6 bases). The CDR3 runs to 13 residues. With 3 bases removed from V and 6 bases from J, the gap between germline ends came to 14 bases. Germline V gene sequence: CDR1 GTSNPN, CDR2 SVGIG (reference sequence). The CDR3 region has the DNA TGTGCCTGGAGCGAATGGGGGGCCGCTGAAGCTTTCTTT. Protein sequence: CAWSEWGAAEAFF.

This clone was detected only once. V gene TRBV10-3 combines with J gene TRBJ2-4; 8 nucleotides match TRBD2. V trimming: 1 base; J trimming: 4 bases; junction bases outside the gene matches: 9. Germline V lookup: CDR1 ENHRY, CDR2 SYGVKD. This CDR3 is 17 amino acids long. DNA for the CDR3: TGTGCCATCAGTGAGTTTCCACCCACTAGCGGAAAAAACATTCAGTACTTC. Translation: CAISEFPPTSGKNIQYF.

This chain connects TRBV13 to TRBJ2-3, with 10 bases that match TRBD2. The V segment lost 5 bases and the J segment 2 bases; nucleotides outside the gene matches: 13. Looked up from germline, CDR1 is PRHDT and CDR2 is FYEKMQ (reference sequence). The CDR3 covers 18 residues. This CDR3 is CASSQDVVAGGNTDTQYF. The CDR3 bases are TGTGCCAGCAGCCAAGATGTCGTAGCGGGAGGAAACACAGATACGCAGTATTTT.

V and J are TRBV7-3 and TRBJ2-1, with D maybe TRBD2 (6 bases). Deletions cut 5 bases from V and 5 bases from J, with 10 bases between. The germline V gene encodes CDR1 SGHTA and CDR2 FQGTGA. The CDR3 spans 13 residues. As DNA, the CDR3 is TGTGCCAGCAGCGTGGGACTCAACAATGAGCAGTTCTTC. This gives the protein CASSVGLNNEQFF.

The chain carries TRBV29-1 and TRBJ2-2, with 11 bases identical to TRBD1. Germline CDR1 SQVTM, CDR2 ANQGSEA. The V and J ends lost 5 bases and 6 bases, in that order; junction bases with no gene match: 5. The CDR3 extends over 14 amino acids. The CDR3 DNA sequence: TGCAGCGTTCATCCGGGACAGGGGGCCGGGGAGCTGTTTTTT. Its translation: CSVHPGQGAGELFF.

The V gene is TRBV5-1, the J gene TRBJ2-3; 11 bases map to TRBD2. This CDR3 contains 17 residues. J gave up 0 bases and V 0 bases, and 3 bases lay outside the gene matches. Germline assignment: CDR1 SGHRS and CDR2 YFSETQ. The CDR3 DNA follows: TGCGCCAGCAGCTTGGTGACTAGCGGGGATAGCACAGATACGCAGTATTTT. Protein: CASSLVTSGDSTDTQYF.

The chain employs TRBV30 and TRBJ1-5; D gene uncertain. There are 13 residues in the CDR3. V was clipped by 5 bases and J by 7 bases, with 15 bases between them. CDR1 is GTSNPN and CDR2 is SVGIG in the germline V gene (reference sequence). The CDR3 loop is CAWARGTGQPQHF. In nucleotides, the CDR3 is TGTGCCTGGGCCCGGGGTACGGGGCAGCCCCAGCATTTT.

The V and J genes are TRBV15 and TRBJ2-7, with D tentatively TRBD2 (6 bases). The CDR3 sequence is 14 residues long. Germline CDR1 is LNHNV and CDR2 is YYDKDF (reference sequence). V was trimmed by 1 base and J by 5 bases, leaving 12 bases between them. CDR3 DNA: TGTGCCACCAGCAGAGGCGGGACTTCGAACGAGCAGTACTTC. Its translation: CATSRGGTSNEQYF.

The chain uses TRBV14 and TRBJ2-7, with 9 bases identical to TRBD1. The CDR3 totals 14 residues. Looked up from germline, CDR1 is SGHDN and CDR2 is FVKESK. V was pared by 6 bases and J by 3 bases, with 6 bases of the junction left unmatched. The DNA for the CDR3 is TGTGCCAGCAGACCCCCGGGACAGGGCTACGAGCAGTACTTC. Protein: CASRPPGQGYEQYF.

This sequence joins TRBV28 and TRBJ1-1; D is unclear. The CDR3 is 14 amino acids. Germline loops: CDR1 MDHEN, CDR2 SYDVKM. V dropped 6 bases and J dropped 1 base, with 12 bases sitting between them. The CDR3 DNA sequence: TGTGCCAGCAGGGAGGACGGCCCGAACACTGAAGCTTTCTTT. The encoded protein is CASREDGPNTEAFF.

This clone was detected only once. CDR3 coding DNA: TGCAGCGTTGTTGGGGGAGAGGACTATGGCTACACCTTC. Its protein is CSVVGGEDYGYTF. J is TRBJ1-2 and V is TRBV29-1; possible D gene TRBD1, 5 bases. CDR3 size: 13 residues. Germline-derived CDR1 and CDR2 are SQVTM and ANQGSEA. Trimming cost V 4 bases and J 3 bases, with 12 bases left between them.

This sequence joins TRBV29-1 and TRBJ2-7, with 8 nucleotides matching TRBD1. Germline CDR1 SQVTM, CDR2 ANQGSEA. Losses at the gene ends were 4 bases for V and 6 bases for J; bases not matched to a gene: 8. The CDR3 covers 13 residues. The CDR3 protein is CSVVSQGAGEQYF. CDR3 nucleotide sequence: TGCAGCGTTGTATCGCAGGGGGCCGGCGAGCAGTACTTC.

This chain uses TRBV18 with TRBJ2-7, with D uncertain. Trimming took off 0 bases at V and 5 bases at J, with 5 bases between the two ends. Germline V CDR1 and CDR2: KGHSH, LQKENI. The CDR3 has 12 amino acids. The CDR3 region has the DNA TGTGCCAGCTCACCACCAGGGAACGAGCAGTACTTC. It yields the protein CASSPPGNEQYF. The full variable domain, in which reference TRBV18 and TRBJ2-7 provide the parts outside the CDR3, is NAGVMQNPRHLVRRRGQEARLRCSPMKGHSHVYWYRQLPEEGLKFMVYLQKENIIDESGMPKERFSAEFPKEGPSILRIQQVVRGDSAAYFCASSPPGNEQYFGPGTRLTVT.

This chain links TRBV7-8 with TRBJ1-2; 7 positions match TRBD1. CDR1 is SGHVS and CDR2 is FQNEAQ in the germline V gene. The CDR3 contains 16 residues. Trimming removed 1 base from V and 4 bases from J; junction bases left unmatched: 9. The CDR3 DNA is TGTGCCAGCAGCTTAGGTGTAGGCAGGGGGTCCTATGGCTACACCTTC. It encodes CASSLGVGRGSYGYTF.

The chain employs TRBV7-8 and TRBJ2-1; D is ambiguous. The germline gives CDR1 SGHVS, CDR2 FQNEAQ. Trimming took off 6 bases at V and 7 bases at J, with 19 bases between the two ends. The CDR3 is 15 amino acids. The CDR3 here is CASSPRLPLGNEQFF. The CDR3 nucleotides are TGTGCCAGCAGTCCCAGGCTTCCTTTGGGGAATGAGCAGTTCTTC. The variable domain in full, completed from reference TRBV7-8 and TRBJ2-1, reads GAGVSQSPRYKVAKRGQDVALRCDPISGHVSLFWYQQALGQGPEFLTYFQNEAQLDKSGLPSDRFFAERPEGSVSTLKIQRTQQEDSAVYLCASSPRLPLGNEQFFGPGTRLTVL.

The genes are TRBV4-2 and TRBJ2-1; 9 nucleotides align to TRBD1. Germline CDR1 LGHNA, CDR2 YNFKEQ. The CDR3 has 18 amino acids. Germline trimming cut 0 bases from V and 1 base from J; bases unmatched to any gene: 7. The CDR3 DNA sequence: TGTGCCAGCAGCCAAGATCTTGGCGGGACAGGGTCCTACAATGAGCAGTTCTTC. Protein product: CASSQDLGGTGSYNEQFF.

The rearrangement joins TRBV15 to TRBJ2-3, with a possible D match to TRBD1 (5 bases). The germline V gene encodes CDR1 LNHNV and CDR2 YYDKDF (reference sequence). V lost 1 base and J lost 1, with 15 bases in between. This CDR3 comprises 17 residues. CDR3 region: CATSRGYQGLGTDTQYF. The DNA for the CDR3 is TGTGCCACCAGCAGAGGTTATCAGGGTCTGGGCACAGATACGCAGTATTTT. The whole variable domain, filled in from reference TRBV15 and TRBJ2-3, reads DAMVIQNPRYQVTQFGKPVTLSCSQTLNHNVMYWYQQKSSQAPKLLFHYYDKDFNNEADTPDNFQSRRPNTSFCFLDIRSPGLGDTAMYLCATSRGYQGLGTDTQYFGPGTRLTVL.

CDR3 region: CASSWSGGLYEQYF. For the CDR3, the DNA is TGCGCCAGCAGCTGGAGCGGGGGGCTCTACGAGCAGTACTTC. The chain recombines TRBV5-1 with TRBJ2-7, with 9 bases identical to TRBD2. The CDR3 runs 14 residues. The trim removed 3 bases at V and 3 bases at J, leaving 4 bases unmatched. CDR1 and CDR2 from the germline V gene are SGHRS and YFSETQ.

The chain couples TRBV5-6 to TRBJ2-3; D uncertain. Germline assignment: CDR1 SGHDT and CDR2 YYEEEE. The V end was cut by 1 base, the J end by 6 bases, with 18 bases between. CDR3 size: 16 residues. This CDR3 reads CASSLSLDVIWDTQYF. The CDR3 DNA is TGTGCCAGCAGCTTGAGTCTGGACGTCATCTGGGATACGCAGTATTTT.

V gene TRBV7-9 combines with J gene TRBJ1-1; tentatively, D is TRBD1 (5 bases). CDR3 length: 12 amino acids. V lost 5 bases and J lost 11, with 15 bases in between. CDR1 and CDR2 (germline): SEHNR, FQNEAQ (reference sequence). The chain's CDR3 is CASSLEGVRAFF. The DNA for the CDR3 is TGTGCCAGCAGCCTGGAAGGGGTCCGGGCTTTCTTT.

This chain links TRBV21-1 with TRBJ2-7. TRBV21-1 represents a pseudogene. The CDR3 is 15 amino acids. CDR3 residues: CASSKKVRAGYEQCF. The CDR3 nucleotides are TGTGCCAGCAGCAAAAAGGTCCGGGCTGGCTACGAGCAGTGCTTC.

The CDR3 region is CASSLVLAGEETQYF. In DNA, the CDR3 is TGCGCCAGCAGCTTGGTCTTAGCGGGAGAAGAGACCCAGTACTTC. The V call is TRBV5-1, the J call TRBJ2-5, with 9 nucleotides matching TRBD2. The CDR3 loop spans 15 amino acids. J gave up 3 bases and V 0 bases, and 3 bases lay outside the gene matches. Germline V gene data show CDR1 as SGHRS and CDR2 as YFSETQ.